This is a list of T cell receptor beta chains from one sample in a study of blood T cell repertoires in COVID-19. Sequencing was performed with immunoSEQ multiplex PCR; in TCRdb, only in-frame clones are kept and a portion is missing. The sample holds about 200,000 clones, 75% to 85% seen once. Sample: PBMCs or T cells enriched from blood (not recorded which). The source of these receptors is a woman aged 40-49 years with acute COVID-19. Both conserved end residues are part of each CDR3. A D gene is named only where the DNA matches it firmly. The size field is filled for only some rows; it gives once, few, many or a size class.

>TRBV7-9|TRBJ1-4|TRBD1|NA
CASSSGTGAPLGEKLFF
TGTGCCAGCAGTTCCGGGACAGGGGCTCCTTTGGGTGAAAAACTGTTTTTT
>TRBV9|TRBJ1-2|NA|NA
CASSVIGEYGYTF
TGTGCCAGCAGCGTAATAGGAGAGTATGGCTACACCTTC
>TRBV7-3|TRBJ2-5|NA|NA
CASSSIRGQQETQYF
TGTGCCAGCAGCTCAATCAGGGGACAACAAGAGACCCAGTACTTC
>TRBV7-9|TRBJ1-1|TRBD1|NA
CASSLEAGGLNTEAFF
TGTGCCAGCAGCTTAGAGGCAGGGGGCCTGAACACTGAAGCTTTCTTT
>TRBV10-1|TRBJ1-5|TRBD1|few
CASSEPRPARDRKSQPQHF
TGCGCCAGCAGTGAGCCTCGACCGGCCCGGGACAGGAAATCTCAGCCCCAGCATTTT
>TRBV7-2|TRBJ2-7|TRBD2|NA
CASSPLRRASGRREQYF
TGTGCCAGCAGCCCACTTCGCCGGGCTAGCGGGAGGAGGGAGCAGTACTTC
>TRBV5-5|TRBJ2-1|TRBD2|NA
CASSLGAGEVYNEQFF
TGTGCCAGCAGCTTGGGAGCGGGAGAGGTCTACAATGAGCAGTTCTTC
>TRBV27|TRBJ2-3|NA|NA
CASSLGQSTDTQYF
TGTGCCAGCAGTTTAGGACAGAGCACAGATACGCAGTATTTT
>TRBV15|TRBJ1-1|NA|once
CATSRRDNAGTEAFF
TGTGCCACCAGCAGAAGGGACAACGCAGGGACTGAAGCTTTCTTT
>TRBV7-2|TRBJ1-2|TRBD1|NA
CASSSSGGRNYGYTF
TGTGCCAGCAGCTCCTCAGGGGGCCGAAACTATGGCTACACCTTC
>TRBV4-2|TRBJ2-5|NA|NA
CASSQVGTVGPQETQYF
TGTGCCAGCAGCCAAGTCGGAACAGTTGGGCCACAAGAGACCCAGTACTTC
>TRBV5-8|TRBJ2-3|TRBD1|NA
CASSLGWTGSTDTQYF
TGTGCCAGCAGCTTGGGGTGGACAGGTAGCACAGATACGCAGTATTTT
>TRBV28|TRBJ1-5|NA|once
CASLQAPDEPQHF
TGTGCCAGCCTCCAGGCACCCGATGAGCCCCAGCATTTT
>TRBV6-2/TRBV6-3|TRBJ1-1|NA|once
CASSYHEGTEAFF
TGTGCCAGCAGTTACCACGAGGGTACTGAAGCTTTCTTT
>TRBV10-3|TRBJ1-1|TRBD1|NA
CAIRLTGDDTEAFF
TGTGCCATCAGGCTGACAGGGGATGACACTGAAGCTTTCTTT
>TRBV6-1|TRBJ2-7|TRBD2|NA
CASSEAGGAVGGRTDEQYF
TGTGCCAGCAGTGAAGCGGGGGGGGCGGTCGGCGGGAGGACGGACGAGCAGTACTTC
>TRBV27|TRBJ1-6|NA|NA
CASSPEHRNSPLHF
TGTGCCAGCAGTCCCGAACACCGAAATTCACCCCTCCACTTT
>TRBV7-8|TRBJ2-1|NA|NA
CASSFIGMVGEQFF
TGTGCCAGCAGCTTCATCGGGATGGTTGGCGAGCAGTTCTTC
>TRBV18|TRBJ1-2|NA|NA
CASSPEDSFRAYGYTF
TGTGCCAGCTCACCCGAAGACAGCTTCAGGGCCTATGGCTACACCTTC
>TRBV7-2|TRBJ2-5|NA|NA
CASSYGGGSGTQYF
TGTGCCAGCAGCTACGGAGGGGGCTCGGGGACCCAGTACTTC
>TRBV19|TRBJ2-3|TRBD2|NA
CASSLVLSSGRDTQYF
TGTGCCAGTAGCCTAGTATTGTCTAGCGGGAGAGATACGCAGTATTTT
>TRBV2|TRBJ1-4|NA|once
CASSLDRAANEKLFF
TGTGCCAGCTCCCTTGACCGCGCGGCTAATGAAAAACTGTTTTTT
>TRBV9|TRBJ1-4|NA|NA
CASSAGYGAEKLFF
TGTGCCAGCAGCGCCGGGTACGGCGCGGAAAAACTGTTTTTT
>TRBV6-1|TRBJ1-6|TRBD1|NA
CASSGLGQGAQSYNSPLHF
TGTGCCAGCAGTGGGTTGGGACAGGGGGCGCAGTCCTATAATTCACCCCTCCACTTT
>TRBV2|TRBJ1-2|TRBD1|NA
CASSARGLYGYTF
TGTGCCAGCAGTGCCAGGGGGCTCTATGGCTACACCTTC
>TRBV7-8|TRBJ2-7|TRBD2|once
CASSRAGAHEQYF
TGTGCCAGCAGCCGAGCGGGAGCTCACGAGCAGTACTTC
>TRBV4-3|TRBJ2-6|NA|few
CASSQDGSGANVLTF
TGCGCCAGCAGCCAAGACGGCTCTGGGGCCAACGTCCTGACTTTC
>TRBV18|TRBJ2-5|NA|NA
CASSPTGQRQETQYF
TGTGCCAGCTCACCTACAGGACAGCGACAAGAGACCCAGTACTTC
>TRBV6-5|TRBJ1-2|NA|NA
CASSVVQGPYGYTF
TGTGCCAGCAGCGTAGTCCAGGGCCCTTATGGCTACACCTTC
>TRBV5-4|TRBJ2-5|NA|NA
CASSLIRTGQETQYF
TGTGCCAGCAGCCTGATTCGGACGGGGCAAGAGACCCAGTACTTC
>TRBV5-1|TRBJ2-5|TRBD2|NA
CASSFNPGLAGVETQYF
TGCGCCAGCAGCTTTAACCCGGGACTAGCGGGGGTAGAGACCCAGTACTTC
>TRBV20-1|TRBJ2-7|TRBD2|NA
CSASLPSGVGEQYF
TGCAGTGCTAGTCTCCCTAGCGGGGTCGGCGAGCAGTACTTC
>TRBV7-7|TRBJ2-3|TRBD1|NA
CASSLGTGKTDTQYF
TGTGCTAGCAGCTTAGGGACAGGGAAAACAGATACGCAGTATTTT
>TRBV12-3/TRBV12-4|TRBJ2-7|NA|NA
CAIGGLRPYEQYF
TGTGCCATCGGCGGGCTCAGGCCCTACGAGCAGTACTTC
>TRBV5-6|TRBJ2-1|TRBD1|NA
CASTGRDRGRYNEQFF
TGTGCCAGCACCGGGAGGGACAGGGGGCGGTACAATGAGCAGTTCTTC
>TRBV3-1/TRBV3-2|TRBJ2-3|TRBD2|few
CASSQGRGGHADTQYF
TGTGCCAGCAGCCAGGGGCGGGGGGGCCACGCAGATACGCAGTATTTT
>TRBV18|TRBJ1-2|TRBD1|NA
CASSRRDRIHNYGYTF
TGTGCCAGCTCACGCCGGGACAGGATTCATAACTATGGCTACACCTTC
>TRBV10-3|TRBJ1-1|NA|NA
CAISENLNTEAFF
TGTGCCATCAGTGAGAACTTGAACACTGAAGCTTTCTTT
>TRBV11-2|TRBJ2-7|NA|NA
CASSLTGSHEQYF
TGTGCCAGCAGCTTAACAGGGTCCCACGAGCAGTACTTC
>TRBV5-1|TRBJ1-5|TRBD1|NA
CASRPQTGESQPQHF
TGCGCCAGCAGGCCCCAGACAGGGGAAAGTCAGCCCCAGCATTTT
>TRBV6-5|TRBJ1-1|NA|few
CASSYGRGDTEAFF
TGTGCCAGCAGTTACGGCAGGGGCGACACTGAAGCTTTCTTT
>TRBV12-5|TRBJ1-1|TRBD1|NA
CASGINDRGRAFF
TGTGCTAGTGGTATTAACGACAGGGGTCGAGCTTTCTTT
>TRBV2|TRBJ2-7|NA|NA
CASSGEGRHEQYF
TGTGCCAGCAGTGGCGAAGGGAGGCACGAGCAGTACTTC
>TRBV11-2|TRBJ2-2|TRBD2|NA
CASSFERGVGELFF
TGTGCCAGCAGCTTCGAGCGGGGGGTCGGGGAGCTGTTTTTT
>TRBV7-9|TRBJ1-1|TRBD1|NA
CASSFKTGMSNTEAFF
TGTGCCAGCAGCTTCAAGACAGGGATGTCGAACACTGAAGCTTTCTTT
>TRBV28|TRBJ2-3|NA|NA
CASRQGTAQYF
TGTGCCAGCCGTCAGGGGACGGCGCAGTATTTT
>TRBV5-6|TRBJ1-3|NA|NA
CASSLVEDSGNTIYF
TGTGCCAGCAGCTTGGTTGAGGACTCTGGAAACACCATATATTTT
>TRBV28|TRBJ1-2|TRBD1|NA
CASRTGYGYTF
TGTGCCAGCAGGACAGGGTACGGCTACACCTTC
>TRBV28|TRBJ1-2|NA|NA
CASSFSRGGILSYGYTF
TGTGCCAGCAGTTTCTCCCGCGGCGGGATCCTATCCTATGGCTACACCTTC
>TRBV6-5|TRBJ1-1|TRBD1|NA
CASSPDRAKNTEAFF
TGTGCCAGCAGTCCCGACAGGGCTAAGAACACTGAAGCTTTCTTT
>TRBV28|TRBJ1-5|NA|NA
CASSPGEGLRQPQHF
TGTGCCAGCTCCCCGGGGGAGGGGTTGAGGCAGCCCCAGCATTTT
>TRBV28|TRBJ1-6|NA|NA
CATYRVNSPLHF
TGTGCCACCTACAGGGTAAATTCACCCCTCCACTTT